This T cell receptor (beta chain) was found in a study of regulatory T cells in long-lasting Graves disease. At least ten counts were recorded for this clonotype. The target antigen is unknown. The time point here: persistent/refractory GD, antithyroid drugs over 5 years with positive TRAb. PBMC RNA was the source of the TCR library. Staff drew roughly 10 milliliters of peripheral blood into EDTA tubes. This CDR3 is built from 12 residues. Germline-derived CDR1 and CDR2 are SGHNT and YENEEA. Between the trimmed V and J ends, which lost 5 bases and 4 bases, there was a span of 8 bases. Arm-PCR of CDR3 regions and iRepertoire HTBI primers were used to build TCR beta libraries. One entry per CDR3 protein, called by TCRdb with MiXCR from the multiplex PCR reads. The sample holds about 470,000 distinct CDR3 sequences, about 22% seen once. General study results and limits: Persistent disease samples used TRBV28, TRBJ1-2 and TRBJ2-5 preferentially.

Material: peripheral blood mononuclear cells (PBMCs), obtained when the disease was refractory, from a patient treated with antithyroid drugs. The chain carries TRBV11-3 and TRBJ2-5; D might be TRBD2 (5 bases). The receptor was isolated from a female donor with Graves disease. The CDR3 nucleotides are TGTGCCAGCAGCGCCCGGGGAGAGACCCAGTACTTC. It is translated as CASSARGETQYF.